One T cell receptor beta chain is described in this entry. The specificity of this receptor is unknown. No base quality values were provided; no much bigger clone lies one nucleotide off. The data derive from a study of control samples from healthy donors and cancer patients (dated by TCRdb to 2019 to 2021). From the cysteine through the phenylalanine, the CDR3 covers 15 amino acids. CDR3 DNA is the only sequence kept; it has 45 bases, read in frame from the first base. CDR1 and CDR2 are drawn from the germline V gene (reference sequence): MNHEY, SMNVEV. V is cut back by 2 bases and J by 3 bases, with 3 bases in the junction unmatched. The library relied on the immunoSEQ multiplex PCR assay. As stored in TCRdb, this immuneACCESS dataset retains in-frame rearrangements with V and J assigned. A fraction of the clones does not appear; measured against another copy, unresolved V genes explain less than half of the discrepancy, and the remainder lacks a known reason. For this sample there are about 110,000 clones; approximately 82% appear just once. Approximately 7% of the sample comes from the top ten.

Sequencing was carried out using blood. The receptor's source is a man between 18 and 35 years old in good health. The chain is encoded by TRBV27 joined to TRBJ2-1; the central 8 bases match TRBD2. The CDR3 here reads CASSLAGGYYNEQFF. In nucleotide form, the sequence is TGTGCCAGCAGTTTAGCGGGGGGATACTACAATGAGCAGTTCTTC.